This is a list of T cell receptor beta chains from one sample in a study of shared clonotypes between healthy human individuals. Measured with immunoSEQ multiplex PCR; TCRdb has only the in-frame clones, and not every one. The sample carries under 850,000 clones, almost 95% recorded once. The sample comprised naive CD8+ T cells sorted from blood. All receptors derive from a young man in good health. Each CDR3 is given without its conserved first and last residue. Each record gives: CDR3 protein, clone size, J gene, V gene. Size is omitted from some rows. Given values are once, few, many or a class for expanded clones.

CDR3: ATSRDPDSQRYT; size: few; J: TRBJ1-2; V: TRBV15
CDR3: ASSHPGGTGGNEQF; size: -; J: TRBJ2-1; V: TRBV4-1
CDR3: ASSTTGESSYEQY; size: -; J: TRBJ2-7; V: TRBV10-2
CDR3: ASTPHGAGALNTEAF; size: -; J: TRBJ1-1; V: TRBV23-1
CDR3: ASTPILPGTEAF; size: -; J: TRBJ1-1; V: TRBV28
CDR3: ASSLRTGRNEQF; size: -; J: TRBJ2-1; V: TRBV11-3
CDR3: ASSVPYEQY; size: -; J: TRBJ2-7; V: TRBV6-1
CDR3: ASILAGTVFYEQY; size: once; J: TRBJ2-7; V: TRBV6-1
CDR3: ASRDDRSNTEAF; size: -; J: TRBJ1-1; V: TRBV25-1
CDR3: ASSDQVTRQETPYNEQF; size: -; J: TRBJ2-1; V: TRBV5-1
CDR3: ASSLGPLTDTQY; size: -; J: TRBJ2-3; V: TRBV7-2
CDR3: ASSSPFTGTSGRAFEQY; size: few; J: TRBJ2-7; V: TRBV7-8
CDR3: ASSQDRLAGIQETQY; size: -; J: TRBJ2-5; V: TRBV4-1
CDR3: ASSLVVRSGQETQY; size: -; J: TRBJ2-5; V: TRBV5-1
CDR3: ATLGLSVYEQY; size: -; J: TRBJ2-7; V: TRBV10-3
CDR3: ASSLVGTSGKEADTQY; size: -; J: TRBJ2-3; V: TRBV27
CDR3: ASSLPPYNEQF; size: -; J: TRBJ2-1; V: TRBV5-5
CDR3: AWRDTSYEQY; size: -; J: TRBJ2-7; V: TRBV30
CDR3: ASSLATRAAYEQY; size: -; J: TRBJ2-7; V: TRBV11-2
CDR3: ASSKGSSYEQY; size: once; J: TRBJ2-7; V: TRBV27
CDR3: AISEGLAGVYEQY; size: -; J: TRBJ2-7; V: TRBV10-3
CDR3: ASSLEPRGVTREAF; size: -; J: TRBJ1-1; V: TRBV7-2
CDR3: ASSLRGTSTDTQY; size: once; J: TRBJ2-3; V: TRBV11-2
CDR3: ASSLAYWSSGVSYEQY; size: -; J: TRBJ2-7; V: TRBV5-1
CDR3: ASSDFSGSSYNEQF; size: few; J: TRBJ2-1; V: TRBV6-4
CDR3: ASSYGAPNQPQH; size: -; J: TRBJ1-5; V: TRBV6-5
CDR3: ATSKRRAEDTQY; size: -; J: TRBJ2-3; V: TRBV15
CDR3: ASSTAGYGTGELF; size: -; J: TRBJ2-2; V: TRBV19
CDR3: ASSLFGQGSQPQH; size: -; J: TRBJ1-5; V: TRBV28
CDR3: ASSFRFLREGRETQY; size: -; J: TRBJ2-5; V: TRBV5-4
CDR3: ASSEEGAATNEKLF; size: -; J: TRBJ1-4; V: TRBV9
CDR3: ATGAANTEAF; size: -; J: TRBJ1-1; V: TRBV10-3
CDR3: ASSLDGTGYEQY; size: -; J: TRBJ2-7; V: TRBV5-5
CDR3: ASSENSETQY; size: -; J: TRBJ2-5; V: TRBV25-1
CDR3: ASSKADRENEQY; size: -; J: TRBJ2-7; V: TRBV21-1
CDR3: ASSSQGQTYEQY; size: -; J: TRBJ2-7; V: TRBV7-9
CDR3: ASSSGTGNTEAF; size: -; J: TRBJ1-1; V: TRBV5-1
CDR3: ASSEAPGSRDEQF; size: -; J: TRBJ2-1; V: TRBV2
CDR3: ATSAPAFYEQY; size: -; J: TRBJ2-7; V: TRBV15
CDR3: ASSLASSYEQY; size: -; J: TRBJ2-7; V: TRBV11-2
CDR3: ASSYRNTEAF; size: -; J: TRBJ1-1; V: TRBV5-6
CDR3: SVELQGIGVQETQY; size: -; J: TRBJ2-5; V: TRBV29-1
CDR3: ASSLGGLSYNEQF; size: -; J: TRBJ2-1; V: TRBV7-3
CDR3: ASSPRTSGSTDTQY; size: -; J: TRBJ2-3; V: TRBV11-3
CDR3: ASSSDVFETKKNEQF; size: -; J: TRBJ2-1; V: TRBV11-2
CDR3: ASSQTGGEQY; size: -; J: TRBJ2-7; V: TRBV4-1
CDR3: ASSLAGNGSNQPQH; size: -; J: TRBJ1-5; V: TRBV7-2
CDR3: ASSTFGGAYNEQF; size: -; J: TRBJ2-1; V: TRBV28
CDR3: ASSFGGNDQETQY; size: -; J: TRBJ2-5; V: TRBV28
CDR3: ASSAGELF; size: -; J: TRBJ2-2; V: TRBV2
CDR3: ASSLTDYSTDTQY; size: -; J: TRBJ2-3; V: TRBV7-9
CDR3: ASSWDRAGNTIY; size: -; J: TRBJ1-3; V: TRBV27
CDR3: ASSVGQGARSGANVLT; size: -; J: TRBJ2-6; V: TRBV5-1